Below, one T cell receptor beta chain is given with its context. Its antigen is not identified. The entirety of the isolated RNA underwent reverse transcription, so expressed TCRB transcripts were sequenced. TCRdb's table, derived via immunoSEQ multiplex PCR, lists solely in-frame clones and lacks some. The sample yields roughly 300,000 clones, less than 15% seen once. Trimming stripped 5 bases from V and 9 bases from J, with 19 bases between. This CDR3 is built from 14 residues. Germline CDR1 is SGHAT and CDR2 is FQNNGV. This sample stems from a study of beta chain features in type 1 diabetes. The study, taken as a whole, reports: Type 1 diabetes patients had VDJ junctions that carried fewer insertions and more deletions.

CD4+ naive, central memory, regulatory and stem cell-like memory cells were sorted via CD45RO/CCR7/CD25/CD127/CD95/CD27. Post-sort purity exceeded 98% for all sorted populations. The rearrangement uses TRBV11-2 and TRBJ2-5, with a tentative D call TRBD1 (6 bases). The sample was central memory CD4+ T cells from blood. The TCR sequence derives from a man between 25 and 39 years old in good health. The CDR3 spells CASSPKTGGEAQYF. DNA of the CDR3: TGTGCCAGCAGCCCCAAGACAGGCGGTGAGGCCCAGTACTTC.